One and the same sample provided the 10 T cell receptor beta chains below, sequenced in a study of spatial heterogeneity in lung cancer. Time point reported: sample taken at primary tumor resection. These TCRs are of unknown antigen specificity. Findings of the study overall: One measure, the expanded intratumoral alpha and beta TCR count, tracked tumor mutation counts.

TCRdb reprocessed the 5' RACE reads via MiXCR and lists one record per CDR3 protein. Here the sample spans around 4,000 distinct CDR3 sequences, about a quarter being singletons. The sequenced sample was lung tumor tissue, obtained at surgery. All receptors derive from a male donor with early-stage non-small cell lung cancer.

This clonotype was counted a few times. This beta chain was picked up by a library intended for alpha chains and is off target, so its count carries little meaning. The J gene is TRBJ2-2, the V gene TRBV7-2, with a weak D call TRBD2 (6 bases). The germline CDR1 and CDR2 sequences are SGHTA and FQGNSA. Trimming pared 1 base from V and 4 bases from J, leaving 13 bases between. This CDR3 contains 16 residues. As DNA, the CDR3 is TGTGCCAGCAGCTTAGTTGCGGGGTTGGCCACCGGGGAGCTGTTTTTT. Translating it yields CASSLVAGLATGELFF.

Turning to this clonotype: The size of this beta chain means little, since it is a stray read in a library made for alpha chains. This chain links TRBV12-3 or TRBV12-4 with TRBJ2-3, with D possibly being TRBD1 or TRBD2 (6 bases each). Between the trimmed V and J ends, which lost 7 bases and 8 bases, there was a span of 16 bases. The CDR3 is made up of 13 amino acids. CDR3 bases: TGTGCCAGCAATATAGGGGGGATTTCTACGCAGTATTTT. Its protein product is CASNIGGISTQYF.

This clonotype is medium-sized by share. Because the library targeted alpha chains, this beta chain is an off-target read whose size means little. This chain connects TRBV6-5 to TRBJ1-2; D may be TRBD1 (5 bases). CDR3 length: 13 amino acids. Deletions cut 9 bases from V and 6 bases from J, with 17 bases between. The germline V gene has CDR1 MNHEY and CDR2 SVGAGI. CDR3 bases: TGTGCCAGTAGTGGCACCAGGGCGAATGGCTACACCTTC. This encodes CASSGTRANGYTF.

This clonotype is deemed medium-sized. Little can be read into the size of this beta chain, an off-target read in a library designed for alpha chains. The chain joins TRBV5-1 to TRBJ1-1; D gene ambiguous. The CDR3 runs 13 residues. V shed 4 bases and J shed 4 bases, with 11 bases lying between them. In germline, CDR1 is SGHRS, CDR2 YFSETQ. This CDR3 reads CASSTPRSTEAFF. CDR3 bases: TGCGCCAGCAGCACCCCCAGGAGCACTGAAGCTTTCTTT.

This clonotype showed up just a few times. The library was built for alpha chains, so this beta chain is an off-target read and its size means little. The CDR3 region has the DNA TGTGCCAGCAGCTCAGGACTAGCGGGAGTAGCTGTAGATACGCAGTATTTT. Protein product: CASSSGLAGVAVDTQYF. The chain joins TRBV7-9 to TRBJ2-3; 13 nucleotides align to TRBD2. V was pared by 4 bases and J by 5 bases, with 9 bases of the junction left unmatched. This CDR3 spans 17 amino acids. Germline values: CDR1 SEHNR, CDR2 FQNEAQ (reference sequence).

By share, this clonotype ranks as medium-sized. A library prepared for alpha chains yielded this beta chain as an off-target read; its size is of little meaning. This chain uses TRBV9 with TRBJ2-1; D gene ambiguous. Germline CDR1 is SGDLS and CDR2 is YYNGEE. This CDR3 has 15 residues. V lost 3 bases and J 0 bases, leaving 10 bases between the germline ends. The CDR3: CASSGSVISYNEQFF. The DNA of the CDR3 is TGTGCCAGCAGCGGATCGGTGATCTCCTACAATGAGCAGTTCTTC.

Relative to its sample, this clonotype is medium-sized. This beta chain is an unintended read in a library built for alpha chains; its size means little. The rearrangement joins TRBV7-9 to TRBJ2-1, with D perhaps given as TRBD1 or TRBD2 (6 bases each). There are 14 residues in the CDR3. Trimming took off 3 bases at V and 7 bases at J, with 13 bases between the two ends. Germline CDR1 is SEHNR and CDR2 is FQNEAQ (reference sequence). Here the CDR3 DNA reads TGTGCCAGCAGCTTTAAGGGGGGAAAGAATGAGCAGTTCTTC. Protein: CASSFKGGKNEQFF.

This clonotype was observed at least ten times. This beta chain is a stray read from a library made for alpha chains; its abundance is not meaningful. The V and J genes are TRBV7-2 and TRBJ2-6, with D hard to call. The length of the CDR3 is 13 residues. Germline V gene sequence: CDR1 SGHTA, CDR2 FQGNSA. V was cut by 5 bases and J by 1 base, with 3 bases left in between. The CDR3 here is CASSQSGANVLTF. The CDR3 nucleotides read TGTGCCAGCAGCCAGTCTGGGGCCAACGTCCTGACTTTC.

This clonotype is termed medium-sized. This beta chain turned up in a library designed for alpha chains; as an off-target read, its abundance says little. This chain joins TRBV5-1 and TRBJ2-1; no clear D. The CDR3 is 14 amino acids. CDR1 and CDR2 (germline): SGHRS, YFSETQ. The germline V and J ends were trimmed by 1 base and 8 bases, with 13 bases remaining between them. Here the CDR3 DNA reads TGCGCCAGCAGCTTGTTTGGGCCCATGGATGAGCAGTTCTTC. Translated, it gives CASSLFGPMDEQFF.

By sample share, this clonotype is medium-sized. This beta chain is a stray read from a library made for alpha chains; its abundance is not meaningful. The chain couples TRBV6-6 to TRBJ2-4; D unresolved. CDR1 MNHNY and CDR2 SVGAGI come from the germline V gene (reference sequence). CDR3 length equals 16 residues. Deletions cut 2 bases from V and 0 bases from J, with 11 bases between. CDR3 region: CASSYVSPVAKNIQYF. The CDR3 coding sequence is TGTGCCAGCAGTTACGTGAGCCCTGTAGCCAAAAACATTCAGTACTTC.